This passage covers 20 T cell receptor beta chains from one sample sequenced in a study of T cells after yellow fever vaccination (dated by TCRdb to the late 2010s). In the paper's terms, the treatment or condition label means: live attenuated yellow fever vaccine strain. Library preparation employed 5' RACE. The run used an Illumina HiSeq 2500. In TCRdb, the public reads were trimmed at Q25 with fastp and aligned with MiXCR, with productive beta chains retained. Each CDR3 protein gets just one entry, which takes the most common genes and DNA from the rows behind it. The sample table shows around 600,000 distinct CDR3 sequences, and 9% to 15% are seen once. Of the sample, about 15% falls within the top ten clones. Specimen: PBMCs, collected on the day of the yellow fever booster vaccination. These receptors originate from a man aged 25-45 years who received the YFV17D yellow fever vaccine.

The V call is TRBV20-1, the J call TRBJ2-7, with 9 bases that match TRBD1. CDR1 and CDR2 from the germline V gene are DFQATT and SNEGSKA (reference sequence). The J segment lost 0 bases and the V segment lost 7 bases, leaving 7 bases of the junction unmatched. This CDR3 region has 14 residues. The CDR3 spells CSGTGTGSSYEQYF. The CDR3 DNA sequence: TGCAGTGGTACCGGGACAGGGAGCTCCTACGAGCAGTACTTC.

V usage is TRBV9 and J usage is TRBJ2-1; 7 bases agree with TRBD2. The CDR3 totals 15 residues. Looked up from germline, CDR1 is SGDLS and CDR2 is YYNGEE. V gave up 1 base and J gave up 4 bases; unmatched junction bases: 5. CDR3 loop: CASSVNAGEYNEQFF. The CDR3 coding sequence is TGTGCCAGCAGCGTAAACGCGGGAGAATACAATGAGCAGTTCTTC.

This clonotype was observed a handful of times. The chain joins TRBV29-1 to TRBJ2-2; D ambiguous. V was cut by 2 bases and J by 1 base, with 8 bases left in between. Germline V lookup: CDR1 SQVTM, CDR2 ANQGSEA. The CDR3 has 14 amino acids. Here the CDR3 DNA reads TGCAGCGTTGAACCTGGAGAGAACACCGGGGAGCTGTTTTTT. Translation: CSVEPGENTGELFF.

The V and J genes are TRBV15 and TRBJ2-5; possibly TRBD1 or TRBD2 for D (5 bases each). Germline CDR1 LNHNV, CDR2 YYDKDF (reference sequence). The V gene lost 1 base and the J gene lost 5 bases, with 17 bases spanning the gap. CDR3 length equals 16 residues. This CDR3 reads CATSRGGPEGDETQYF. CDR3 nucleotide sequence: TGTGCCACCAGCAGAGGGGGACCTGAGGGAGACGAGACCCAGTACTTC.

V is TRBV12-3 or TRBV12-4 and J is TRBJ2-3; D is possibly TRBD2 (6 bases). This CDR3 spans 15 amino acids. Trimming cost V 5 bases and J 4 bases, with 16 bases left between them. The CDR3 nucleotides read TGTGCCAGCAGTGTCCGGAGGGCCCTAGCAGATACGCAGTATTTT. Amino acids: CASSVRRALADTQYF.

This chain links TRBV28 with TRBJ1-6; D ambiguous. Trimming stripped 8 bases from V and 13 bases from J, with 21 bases between. The CDR3 is 14 residues long. Per the germline V gene, CDR1 is MDHEN and CDR2 is SYDVKM. The CDR3 region has the DNA TGTGCCAGCGTACCATACCGGGATGGGGTCCCCCTCCACTTT. Translating it yields CASVPYRDGVPLHF.

This clonotype showed up just a few times. The chain has TRBV19 and TRBJ2-7; D gene unclear. This CDR3 has 15 amino acids. CDR1 and CDR2 (germline): LNHDA, SQIVND (reference sequence). V lost 5 bases, J lost 0 bases, and 14 bases lay in between. The CDR3 DNA reads as TGTGCCAGTAGTCTGTCCGGGTTGAGCTCCTACGAGCAGTACTTC. It is translated as CASSLSGLSSYEQYF.

The V and J genes are TRBV15 and TRBJ2-6; the D is unclear. V lost 3 bases and J lost 0, with 6 bases in between. The CDR3 length is 15 residues. The germline gives CDR1 LNHNV, CDR2 YYDKDF (reference sequence). The CDR3 loop is CATSSHSSGANVLTF. The CDR3 nucleotides are TGTGCCACCAGCAGTCACAGCTCTGGGGCCAACGTCCTGACTTTC.

V and J are TRBV7-2 and TRBJ1-2; 8 bases line up with TRBD1. V lost 5 bases to trimming and J lost 5 bases; unmatched junction nucleotides: 13. This CDR3 has 16 amino acids. Per the germline V gene, CDR1 is SGHTA and CDR2 is FQGNSA. CDR3 coding DNA: TGTGCCAGCAGCCCGAGGGGAGGGGGACAGGCTTATGGCTACACCTTC. Residues: CASSPRGGGQAYGYTF.

The chain is built from TRBV1 and TRBJ2-7; no check of the table's D call, TRBD2, against the DNA was made. TRBV1 is shown as a pseudogene. CDR3 length: 15 amino acids. The CDR3 protein is CTSSARRGRGYEQYF. The CDR3 DNA sequence: TGCACCAGCAGCGCGAGGCGCGGGCGGGGCTACGAGCAGTACTTC.

The rearrangement links TRBV9 to TRBJ2-2, with D perhaps TRBD1 or TRBD2 (5 bases each). CDR1 SGDLS and CDR2 YYNGEE come from the germline V gene. V was shortened by 1 base and J by 4 bases, with 14 bases between the two germline ends. This CDR3 spans 16 amino acids. CDR3 sequence: CASSVNSVGGTGELFF. CDR3 bases: TGTGCCAGCAGCGTAAACTCCGTTGGGGGCACCGGGGAGCTGTTTTTT.

A few counts support this clonotype. The J gene is TRBJ1-5, the V gene TRBV18, with D possibly TRBD1 on 5 matching bases. The V and J ends lost 4 bases and 3 bases respectively, with 13 bases between them. Germline CDR1 reads KGHSH; CDR2 reads LQKENI. The CDR3 loop spans 15 amino acids. The CDR3 protein is CASSQGLGSNQPQHF. DNA for the CDR3: TGTGCCAGCTCACAGGGGCTCGGGTCCAATCAGCCCCAGCATTTT.

This clonotype was recorded a few times. This sequence joins TRBV11-1 and TRBJ2-1; 9 nucleotides agree with TRBD2. V lost 1 base to trimming and J lost 3 bases; unmatched junction nucleotides: 4. Germline CDR1 and CDR2: SGHAT and FQDESV (reference sequence). The CDR3 totals 16 residues. The CDR3 loop reads CASSLGLAGIYNEQFF. CDR3 coding DNA: TGTGCCAGCAGCTTAGGTCTAGCGGGGATCTACAATGAGCAGTTCTTC.

The rearrangement uses TRBV19 and TRBJ2-1, with TRBD2 matching over 13 bases. The V segment lost 2 bases and the J segment 6 bases; nucleotides outside the gene matches: 4. The germline gives CDR1 LNHDA, CDR2 SQIVND (reference sequence). The CDR3 sequence is 16 residues long. The CDR3 DNA reads as TGTGCCAGTAGTATAAGGACTAGCGGGAGTTTCAATGAGCAGTTCTTC. As protein: CASSIRTSGSFNEQFF.

This clonotype was recorded a few times. The J gene is TRBJ2-1, the V gene TRBV7-2, with 10 bases aligning to TRBD2. The CDR3 length is 16 residues. The germline gives CDR1 SGHTA, CDR2 FQGNSA. After removal of 0 bases from V and 8 bases from J, the junction contained 7 bases not matched to a gene. The CDR3 sequence is CASSLAVLAGADEQFF. In nucleotides, the CDR3 is TGTGCCAGCAGCTTAGCCGTGCTAGCGGGGGCGGATGAGCAGTTCTTC.

This rearrangement joins TRBV12-3 or TRBV12-4 to TRBJ2-1, with D tentatively TRBD2 (6 bases). This CDR3 spans 15 amino acids. V dropped 2 bases and J dropped 5 bases, with 13 bases sitting between them. The CDR3, as DNA: TGTGCCAGCAGTTTAACGGGAGTGGGGAACAATGAGCAGTTCTTC. Translated: CASSLTGVGNNEQFF.

This clonotype has just a few counts. The chain carries TRBV28 and TRBJ2-3; TRBD2 agrees at 8 bases. The CDR3 runs to 17 residues. V lost 2 bases to trimming and J lost 1 base; unmatched junction nucleotides: 8. Per the germline V gene, CDR1 is MDHEN and CDR2 is SYDVKM. The CDR3 nucleotides are TGTGCCAGCAGTTTAGGAGCGGGAGTATCTGGCACAGATACGCAGTATTTT. Protein sequence: CASSLGAGVSGTDTQYF.

The CDR3 sequence is CSARQDLEAFF. The DNA of the CDR3 is TGCAGTGCTCGGCAGGACCTTGAAGCTTTCTTT. This rearrangement joins TRBV20-1 to TRBJ1-1; no reliable D call. V lost 5 bases and J lost 7, with 11 bases in between. The CDR3 totals 11 residues. Germline V gene lookup returns CDR1 DFQATT and CDR2 SNEGSKA (reference sequence).

CDR3 bases: TGTGCCACCAGTGATCGTGGACAGGGTATGAGCAATCAGCCCCAGCATTTT. Residues: CATSDRGQGMSNQPQHF. The chain joins TRBV24-1 to TRBJ1-5, with 8 bases aligning to TRBD1. The V gene end was trimmed by 3 bases and the J gene end by 1 base; junction bases not matched to a gene: 7. There are 17 residues in the CDR3. Looked up from germline, CDR1 is KGHDR and CDR2 is SFDVKD.

This clonotype was detected only a few times. The V gene is TRBV29-1, the J gene TRBJ2-3; D is perhaps TRBD1 (5 bases). Germline V gene sequence: CDR1 SQVTM, CDR2 ANQGSEA. The CDR3 extends over 14 amino acids. V lost 1 base to trimming and J lost 2 bases, with 10 bases between them. The chain's CDR3 is CSVEGGPDTDTQYF. In nucleotides, the CDR3 is TGCAGCGTTGAAGGGGGCCCTGACACAGATACGCAGTATTTT.